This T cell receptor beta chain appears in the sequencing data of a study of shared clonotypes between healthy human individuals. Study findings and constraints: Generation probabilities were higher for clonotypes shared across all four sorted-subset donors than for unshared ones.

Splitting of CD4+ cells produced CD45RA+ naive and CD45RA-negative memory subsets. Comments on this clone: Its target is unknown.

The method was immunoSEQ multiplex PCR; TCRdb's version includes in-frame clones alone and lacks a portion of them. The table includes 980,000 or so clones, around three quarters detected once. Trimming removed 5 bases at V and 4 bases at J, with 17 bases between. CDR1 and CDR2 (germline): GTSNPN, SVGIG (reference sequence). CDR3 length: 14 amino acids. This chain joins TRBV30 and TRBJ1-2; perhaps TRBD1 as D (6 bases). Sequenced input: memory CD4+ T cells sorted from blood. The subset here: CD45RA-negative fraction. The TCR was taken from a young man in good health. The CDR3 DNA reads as TGTGCCTGGGACGTGGGGGGCATGGGCTATGGCTACACCTTC. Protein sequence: CAWDVGGMGYGYTF.